A selection of T cell receptor beta chains follows, all from one sample in a study of T cells in narcolepsy. Some clones are missing from TCRdb's copy, which holds only in-frame ones; the method was immunoSEQ multiplex PCR. The repertoire holds around 27,000 clones, with approximately 80% as singletons. What was sequenced was CD45RA- memory CD4+ T cells from PBMCs. The receptors were gathered from a human donor with narcolepsy. Each CDR3 is given with its conserved first and last residue. D genes are given only for firm matches. A row's size may be missing; if present it is once, few, many or a size class.

clone_size: .; d_call: .; j_call: TRBJ1-4; v_call: TRBV28; cdr3_aa: CASSPYSGDLNEKLFF; cdr3_nt: TGTGCCAGCAGCCCTTATTCGGGGGATCTTAATGAAAAACTGTTTTTT
clone_size: .; d_call: .; j_call: TRBJ1-1; v_call: TRBV11-2; cdr3_aa: CASSLRQGQNTEAFF; cdr3_nt: TGTGCCAGCAGCTTGCGGCAGGGACAGAACACTGAAGCTTTCTTT
clone_size: .; d_call: .; j_call: TRBJ1-1; v_call: TRBV4-2; cdr3_aa: CASSREGGTEAFF; cdr3_nt: TGTGCCAGCAGCCGCGAGGGCGGGACTGAAGCTTTCTTT
clone_size: .; d_call: TRBD2; j_call: TRBJ2-7; v_call: TRBV23-1; cdr3_aa: CARSPPGRVGYYEQYF; cdr3_nt: TGCGCCAGATCCCCCCCCGGGAGGGTGGGATACTACGAGCAGTACTTC
clone_size: .; d_call: .; j_call: TRBJ2-5; v_call: TRBV20-1; cdr3_aa: CSPDGPAQYF; cdr3_nt: TGCAGTCCCGACGGGCCAGCCCAGTACTTC
clone_size: .; d_call: TRBD1; j_call: TRBJ2-5; v_call: TRBV15; cdr3_aa: CATSSPGTGRPETQYF; cdr3_nt: TGTGCCACCAGCAGCCCCGGGACAGGGAGGCCGGAGACCCAGTACTTC
clone_size: .; d_call: TRBD2; j_call: TRBJ2-3; v_call: TRBV6-6; cdr3_aa: CASSFSGDTQYF; cdr3_nt: TGTGCCAGCAGTTTTAGCGGGGATACGCAGTATTTT
clone_size: .; d_call: .; j_call: TRBJ1-4; v_call: TRBV6-5; cdr3_aa: CASDKGGGNEKLFF; cdr3_nt: TGTGCCAGCGACAAGGGGGGAGGGAATGAAAAACTGTTTTTT
clone_size: .; d_call: .; j_call: TRBJ1-3; v_call: TRBV6-5; cdr3_aa: CASRDGRNTIYF; cdr3_nt: TGTGCCAGCAGGGACGGTCGAAACACCATATATTTT
clone_size: .; d_call: TRBD1; j_call: TRBJ1-2; v_call: TRBV2; cdr3_aa: CASSGQGADYGYTF; cdr3_nt: TGTGCCAGCAGTGGACAGGGGGCGGACTATGGCTACACCTTC
clone_size: few; d_call: TRBD1; j_call: TRBJ2-1; v_call: TRBV19; cdr3_aa: CATTGFNEQFF; cdr3_nt: TGTGCCACGACAGGGTTCAATGAGCAGTTCTTC
clone_size: .; d_call: .; j_call: TRBJ1-3; v_call: TRBV29-1; cdr3_aa: CSAKEGNTIYF; cdr3_nt: TGCAGCGCCAAGGAGGGAAACACCATATATTTT
clone_size: .; d_call: .; j_call: TRBJ2-7; v_call: TRBV5-5; cdr3_aa: CASSLARVGYEQYF; cdr3_nt: TGTGCCAGCAGCTTGGCCCGTGTTGGCTACGAGCAGTACTTC
clone_size: few; d_call: .; j_call: TRBJ2-3; v_call: TRBV5-1; cdr3_aa: CASSRDPADTQYF; cdr3_nt: TGCGCCAGCAGTCGTGATCCCGCAGATACGCAGTATTTT
clone_size: .; d_call: TRBD1; j_call: TRBJ1-5; v_call: TRBV28; cdr3_aa: CASSPGQGGAQHF; cdr3_nt: TGTGCCAGCAGTCCCGGGCAGGGGGGGGCCCAGCATTTT
clone_size: .; d_call: .; j_call: TRBJ2-4; v_call: TRBV5-1; cdr3_aa: CASSSRAGSLGLYF; cdr3_nt: TGCGCCAGCAGCTCACGGGCCGGCAGCTTAGGTCTGTACTTC
clone_size: .; d_call: TRBD1; j_call: TRBJ1-4; v_call: TRBV5-1; cdr3_aa: CASSSDGQGNEKLFF; cdr3_nt: TGCGCCAGCAGCTCAGATGGACAGGGGAATGAAAAACTGTTTTTT
clone_size: .; d_call: .; j_call: TRBJ2-7; v_call: TRBV6-4; cdr3_aa: CASSVSSYEQYF; cdr3_nt: TGTGCCAGCAGTGTCTCCTCCTACGAGCAGTACTTC
clone_size: .; d_call: TRBD1; j_call: TRBJ2-6; v_call: TRBV29-1; cdr3_aa: CSVEDRGSGANVLTF; cdr3_nt: TGCAGCGTTGAGGACAGGGGGTCTGGGGCCAACGTCCTGACTTTC
clone_size: .; d_call: TRBD2; j_call: TRBJ2-5; v_call: TRBV7-7; cdr3_aa: CASSPSGGAGETQYF; cdr3_nt: TGTGCCAGCAGCCCCAGCGGGGGGGCAGGAGAGACCCAGTACTTC
clone_size: .; d_call: .; j_call: TRBJ2-3; v_call: TRBV10-1; cdr3_aa: CASRGSLSTDTQYF; cdr3_nt: TGCGCCAGCAGAGGTTCCCTGAGCACAGATACGCAGTATTTT
clone_size: .; d_call: .; j_call: TRBJ1-1; v_call: TRBV9; cdr3_aa: CASSVGTVLNTEAFF; cdr3_nt: TGTGCCAGCAGCGTAGGGACAGTTTTGAACACTGAAGCTTTCTTT
clone_size: .; d_call: .; j_call: TRBJ2-4; v_call: TRBV7-3; cdr3_aa: CASSYIPGHIQYF; cdr3_nt: TGTGCCAGCAGCTACATCCCAGGACACATTCAGTACTTC
clone_size: .; d_call: TRBD2; j_call: TRBJ2-3; v_call: TRBV4-3; cdr3_aa: CASSQILAGGPSDTQYF; cdr3_nt: TGCGCCAGCAGCCAAATATTAGCGGGGGGGCCATCAGATACGCAGTATTTT
clone_size: .; d_call: .; j_call: TRBJ1-1; v_call: TRBV7-6; cdr3_aa: CASSPPALASGNTEAFF; cdr3_nt: TGTGCCAGCAGCCCCCCCGCCCTCGCTAGCGGGAACACTGAAGCTTTCTTT
clone_size: .; d_call: .; j_call: TRBJ1-1; v_call: TRBV2; cdr3_aa: CASSVPAGVMNTEAFF; cdr3_nt: TGTGCCAGCAGTGTCCCCGCGGGGGTTATGAACACTGAAGCTTTCTTT
clone_size: once; d_call: .; j_call: TRBJ1-4; v_call: TRBV6-1; cdr3_aa: CASHIQKEKLFF; cdr3_nt: TGTGCCAGCCACATACAGAAAGAAAAACTGTTTTTT
clone_size: once; d_call: TRBD2; j_call: TRBJ2-7; v_call: TRBV2; cdr3_aa: CASSAPGLAGGRYEQYF; cdr3_nt: TGTGCCAGCAGTGCCCCGGGACTAGCGGGAGGGCGCTACGAGCAGTACTTC
clone_size: once; d_call: .; j_call: TRBJ2-2; v_call: TRBV5-4; cdr3_aa: CASSPRSTGELFF; cdr3_nt: TGTGCCAGCAGCCCGAGAAGCACCGGGGAGCTGTTTTTT
clone_size: .; d_call: TRBD2; j_call: TRBJ2-1; v_call: TRBV18; cdr3_aa: CASSVAGGRSSYNEQFF; cdr3_nt: TGTGCCAGCTCGGTAGCGGGGGGGCGATCCTCCTACAATGAGCAGTTCTTC